A selection of T cell receptor beta chains follows, all from one sample in a study of T cells in Graves' hyperthyroidism and ophthalmopathy. TCRdb reanalysed the multiplex PCR reads using MiXCR and keeps one entry per CDR3 protein. The sample records a few hundred thousand distinct CDR3 sequences, around a sixth being singletons. Sequenced input: blood. The receptors here all came from a woman in her forties or fifties with Graves' hyperthyroidism. The CDR3 runs from the conserved cysteine through the conserved F or W. A D gene is named only where the DNA matches it firmly. The size field is filled for only some rows; it gives once, few, many or a size class.

d_call: -
j_call: TRBJ1-5
v_call: TRBV19
clone_size: -
cdr3_nt: TGTGCCAGTAGATGGGCTCGGGACGCCGGTAGGCCCCAGCATTTT
cdr3_aa: CASRWARDAGRPQHF

d_call: TRBD1
j_call: TRBJ2-5
v_call: TRBV15
clone_size: -
cdr3_nt: TGTGCCACCGCGACAGGGCCATCCCAGTACTTC
cdr3_aa: CATATGPSQYF

d_call: TRBD2
j_call: TRBJ2-7
v_call: TRBV3-1
clone_size: few
cdr3_nt: TGTGCCCGCAGCCAAGGGGGACTAGCGGGAGGCTGGTACGAGCAGTACTTC
cdr3_aa: CARSQGGLAGGWYEQYF

d_call: TRBD2
j_call: TRBJ2-3
v_call: TRBV6-1
clone_size: few
cdr3_nt: TGTGCCAGCAGTTTAGGACTAGCGGGAGGAGGCACAGATACGCAGTATTTT
cdr3_aa: CASSLGLAGGGTDTQYF

d_call: -
j_call: TRBJ2-2
v_call: TRBV4-2
clone_size: few
cdr3_nt: TGTGCCAGCAGCCAAGAAAGGGCCGGGGAGCTGTTTTTT
cdr3_aa: CASSQERAGELFF

d_call: TRBD1
j_call: TRBJ1-1
v_call: TRBV20-1
clone_size: -
cdr3_nt: TGCAGTGCTACCGGGACAGAAAACACTGAAGCTTTCTTT
cdr3_aa: CSATGTENTEAFF

d_call: -
j_call: TRBJ1-4
v_call: TRBV5-1
clone_size: few
cdr3_nt: TGCGCCAGCAGCTTGACAGGGCCCACTAATGAAAAACTGTTTTTT
cdr3_aa: CASSLTGPTNEKLFF

d_call: TRBD2
j_call: TRBJ2-7
v_call: TRBV18
clone_size: -
cdr3_nt: TGTGCCAGCTCACCTGGGACTAGCGGGGTCTACGAGCAGTACTTC
cdr3_aa: CASSPGTSGVYEQYF

d_call: TRBD1
j_call: TRBJ1-3
v_call: TRBV7-2
clone_size: many
cdr3_nt: TGTGCCAGCAGCTGGGACAGGGGAAACACCATATATTTT
cdr3_aa: CASSWDRGNTIYF

d_call: TRBD2
j_call: TRBJ2-6
v_call: TRBV20-1
clone_size: few
cdr3_nt: TGCAGTGCTAGAGATCCGGGGGGGTCTGGGGCCAACGTCCTGACTTTC
cdr3_aa: CSARDPGGSGANVLTF